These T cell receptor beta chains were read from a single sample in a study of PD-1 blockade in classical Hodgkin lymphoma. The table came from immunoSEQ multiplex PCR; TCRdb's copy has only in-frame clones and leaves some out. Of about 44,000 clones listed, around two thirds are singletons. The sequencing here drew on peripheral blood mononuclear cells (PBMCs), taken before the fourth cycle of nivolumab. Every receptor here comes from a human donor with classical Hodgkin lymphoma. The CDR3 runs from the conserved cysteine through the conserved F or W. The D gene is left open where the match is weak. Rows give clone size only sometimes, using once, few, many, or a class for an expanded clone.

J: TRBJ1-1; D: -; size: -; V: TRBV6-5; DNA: TGTGCCAGCAGTTTGCCGGGGCCGTACACTGAAGCTTTCTTT; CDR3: CASSLPGPYTEAFF
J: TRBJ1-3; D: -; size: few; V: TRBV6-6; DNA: TGTGCCATCCAGGGAAACACCATATATTTT; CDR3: CAIQGNTIYF
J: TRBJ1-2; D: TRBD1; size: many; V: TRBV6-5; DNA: TGTGCCAGCAGTACAGGGGAGGGCGGCTACACCTTC; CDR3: CASSTGEGGYTF
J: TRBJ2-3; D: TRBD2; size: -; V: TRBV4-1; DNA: TGCGCCAGCAGCCTGGGTGAGGGGACTAGCAGAGATACGCAGTATTTT; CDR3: CASSLGEGTSRDTQYF
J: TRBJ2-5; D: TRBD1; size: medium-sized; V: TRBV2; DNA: TGTGCCAGCAACGTAGGGACAGGCTTAGAGACCCAGTACTTC; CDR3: CASNVGTGLETQYF
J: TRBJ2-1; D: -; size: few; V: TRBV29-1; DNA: TGCAGCGTTGGTTGGCAGGTCGGCGGGGATGAGCAGTTCTTC; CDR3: CSVGWQVGGDEQFF
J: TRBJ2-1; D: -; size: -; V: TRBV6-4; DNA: TGTGCCAGCAGAGCCTCGGATGGTTTGGCCAATGAGCAGTTCTTC; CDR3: CASRASDGLANEQFF
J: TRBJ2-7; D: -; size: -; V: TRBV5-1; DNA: TGCGCCAGCAGCTTGGTAGAGCCCCCGCACGAGCAGTACTTC; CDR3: CASSLVEPPHEQYF
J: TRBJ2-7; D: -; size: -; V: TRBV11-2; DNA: TGTGCCAGCAGCCCCCGTTTCGCCGGCGAGCAGTACTTC; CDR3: CASSPRFAGEQYF
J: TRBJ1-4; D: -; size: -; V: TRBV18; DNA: TGTGCCAGCTCAACTAATCGGGGCCTTTGGGAAACTAATGAAAAACTGTTTTTT; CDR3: CASSTNRGLWETNEKLFF
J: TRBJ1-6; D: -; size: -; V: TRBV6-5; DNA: TGTGCCAGCAGGATTGTCAGTACCTACAATTCACCCCTCCACTTT; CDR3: CASRIVSTYNSPLHF
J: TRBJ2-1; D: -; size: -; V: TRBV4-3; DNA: TGCGCCAGCAGCCAAGAATTGAGGGTCAATGAGCAGTTCTTC; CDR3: CASSQELRVNEQFF
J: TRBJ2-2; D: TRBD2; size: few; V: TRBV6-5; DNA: TGTGCCAGCAGTACTAGCGGGGGAAACACCGGGGAGCTGTTTTTT; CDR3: CASSTSGGNTGELFF
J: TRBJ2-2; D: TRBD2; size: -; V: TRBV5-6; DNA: TGTGCCAGCAGCTTGTCGAGGACTAGCGGGACCGGGGAGCTGTTTTTT; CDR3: CASSLSRTSGTGELFF
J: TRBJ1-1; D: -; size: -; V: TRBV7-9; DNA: TGTGCCAGCAGCCCATCGGACAGCCCGAACACTGAAGCTTTCTTT; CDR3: CASSPSDSPNTEAFF
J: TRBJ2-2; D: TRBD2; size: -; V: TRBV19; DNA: TGTGCCAGTAGATGGGGGGGTCCCCACACCGGGGAGCTGTTTTTT; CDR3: CASRWGGPHTGELFF
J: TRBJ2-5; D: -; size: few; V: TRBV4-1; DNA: TGCGCCAGCAGCCAAGATAGAGCCAGGGGGGAAGAGACCCAGTACTTC; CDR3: CASSQDRARGEETQYF
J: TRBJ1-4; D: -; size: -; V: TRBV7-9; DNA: TGTGCCAGCAGCTTAAGTGAAAAACTGTTTTTT; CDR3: CASSLSEKLFF
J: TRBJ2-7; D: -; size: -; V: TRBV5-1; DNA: TGCGCCAGCAGCTTGGCGGCAGGGATGACCTACGAGCAGTACTTC; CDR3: CASSLAAGMTYEQYF
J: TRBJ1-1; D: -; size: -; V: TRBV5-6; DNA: TGTGCCAGCAGCTTGGCTGTCAGGGAGACTGAAGCTTTCTTT; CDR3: CASSLAVRETEAFF
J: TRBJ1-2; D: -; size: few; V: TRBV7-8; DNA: TGTGCCAGCAGCTTAACGGAACTGAACTATGGCTACACCTTC; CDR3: CASSLTELNYGYTF
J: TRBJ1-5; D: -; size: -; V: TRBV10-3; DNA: TGTGCCAGCAGTGAAGGGATGTCCCAGCATTTT; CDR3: CASSEGMSQHF
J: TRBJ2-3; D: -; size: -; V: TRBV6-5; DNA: TGTGCCAGCAGGACCCCAGCCACAGATACGCAGTATTTT; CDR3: CASRTPATDTQYF
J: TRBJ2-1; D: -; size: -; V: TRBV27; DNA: TGTGCCAGCACCGAGGGCGATGAGCAGTTCTTC; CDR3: CASTEGDEQFF
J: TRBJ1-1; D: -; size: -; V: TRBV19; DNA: TGTGCCAGTAGTATAACACCTCAGAACACTGAAGCTTTCTTT; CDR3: CASSITPQNTEAFF
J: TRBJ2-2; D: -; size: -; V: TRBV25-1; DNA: TGTGCCAGCAGCGGATTGCGGGGATTGAGCACCGGGGAGCTGTTTTTT; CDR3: CASSGLRGLSTGELFF
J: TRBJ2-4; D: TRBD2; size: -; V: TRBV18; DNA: TGTGCCAGCTCACCACAAGGGACTAGTCACGGCATTCAGTACTTC; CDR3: CASSPQGTSHGIQYF
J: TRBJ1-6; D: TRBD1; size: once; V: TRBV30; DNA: TGTGCCTGGGACAGGGGGCAGGGTAATTCACCCCTCCACTTT; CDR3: CAWDRGQGNSPLHF
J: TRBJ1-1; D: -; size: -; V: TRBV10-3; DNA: TGTGCCATCAGCTTTGGACAGACAAGGGCTGAAGCTTTCTTT; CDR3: CAISFGQTRAEAFF
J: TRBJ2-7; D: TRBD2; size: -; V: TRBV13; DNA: TGTGCCAGCAGCTTAGGTACTAGCGGAGGGAGGGCCTACGAGCAGTACTTC; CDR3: CASSLGTSGGRAYEQYF
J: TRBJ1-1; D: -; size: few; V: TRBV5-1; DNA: TGCGCCAGCAGACCGGGACCGCAGAACACTGAAGCTTTCTTT; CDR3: CASRPGPQNTEAFF
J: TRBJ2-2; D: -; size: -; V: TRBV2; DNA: TGTGCCAGCAAGGTTCAGGGGCCAGGGGCCGGGGAGCTGTTTTTT; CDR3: CASKVQGPGAGELFF
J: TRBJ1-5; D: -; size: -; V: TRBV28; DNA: TGTGCCAGCAGGGCGTTTACGGGCAATCAGCCCCAGCATTTT; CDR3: CASRAFTGNQPQHF
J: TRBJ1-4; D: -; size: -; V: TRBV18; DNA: TGTGCCAGCTCACTCGGACACGGTAGCAATGAAAAACTGTTTTTT; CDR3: CASSLGHGSNEKLFF
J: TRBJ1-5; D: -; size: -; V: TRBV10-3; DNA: TGTGCCATCAGTGAGTCACGGGGGGATCAGCCCCAGCATTTT; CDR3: CAISESRGDQPQHF
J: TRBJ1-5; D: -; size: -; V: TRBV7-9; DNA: TGTGCCAGCAGCTTAGAAGCTGCTAGCAATCAGCCCCAGCATTTT; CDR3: CASSLEAASNQPQHF
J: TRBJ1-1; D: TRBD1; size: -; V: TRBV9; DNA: TGTGCCAGCAGCCCGGGACAGGGGGCGCGGGACACTGAAGCTTTCTTT; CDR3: CASSPGQGARDTEAFF
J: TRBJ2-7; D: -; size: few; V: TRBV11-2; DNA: TGTGCCAGCAAATCCGGGCAAATGAGCGAGCAGTACTTC; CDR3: CASKSGQMSEQYF
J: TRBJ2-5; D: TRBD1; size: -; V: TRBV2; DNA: TGTGCCAGCAGCGGGACAGGGGGTTGGGAGACCCAGTACTTC; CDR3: CASSGTGGWETQYF
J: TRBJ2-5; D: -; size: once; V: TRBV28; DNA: TGTGCCAGCAGTTTGAGGAAAGAGACCCAGTACTTC; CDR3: CASSLRKETQYF